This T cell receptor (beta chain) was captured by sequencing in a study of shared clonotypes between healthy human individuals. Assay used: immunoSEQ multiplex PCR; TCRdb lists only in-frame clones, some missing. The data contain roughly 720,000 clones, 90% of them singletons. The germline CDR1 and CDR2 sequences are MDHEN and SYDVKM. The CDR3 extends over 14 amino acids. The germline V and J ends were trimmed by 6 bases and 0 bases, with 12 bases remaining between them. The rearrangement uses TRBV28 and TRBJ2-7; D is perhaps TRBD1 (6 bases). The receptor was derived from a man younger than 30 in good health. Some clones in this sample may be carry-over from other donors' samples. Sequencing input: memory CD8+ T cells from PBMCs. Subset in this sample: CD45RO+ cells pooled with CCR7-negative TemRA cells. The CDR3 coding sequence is TGTGCCAGCAGCCCGTGGACAGACTCCTACGAGCAGTACTTC. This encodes CASSPWTDSYEQYF.